This TCR beta chain was found in a study of cytomegalovirus exposure and HLA in healthy donors. A note on this clone: Antigen: not known.

Trimming pared 7 bases from V and 1 base from J, leaving 10 bases between. Looked up from germline, CDR1 is LNHDA and CDR2 is SQIVND (reference sequence). This CDR3 has 13 residues. Data came from immunoSEQ multiplex PCR; TCRdb stores just in-frame clones and leaves some out. The sample lists roughly 190,000 clones, roughly 83% seen once, with approximately 1.5% in the top ten. General observations from the study: The study listed 164 cytomegalovirus-associated TCR beta chains. Most observed TCR sequences were rare, whereas some public TCRs were detected in many donors.

The chain combines TRBV19 with TRBJ1-1; D is possibly TRBD1 (6 bases). This clonotype was obtained from a woman younger than 35 in good health and CMV-seronegative. The sample consisted of PBMCs. The CDR3 spells CASTQTGNTEAFF. The DNA of the CDR3 is TGTGCCAGTACGCAGACAGGGAACACTGAAGCTTTCTTT.